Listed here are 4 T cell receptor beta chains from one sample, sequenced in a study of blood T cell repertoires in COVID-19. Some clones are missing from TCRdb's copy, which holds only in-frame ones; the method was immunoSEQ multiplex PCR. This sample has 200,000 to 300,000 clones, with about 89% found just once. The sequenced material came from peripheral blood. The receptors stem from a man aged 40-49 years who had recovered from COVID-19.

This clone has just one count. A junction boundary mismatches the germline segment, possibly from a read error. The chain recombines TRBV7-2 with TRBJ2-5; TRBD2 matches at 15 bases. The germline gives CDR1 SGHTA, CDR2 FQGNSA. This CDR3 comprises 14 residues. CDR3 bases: TGTGCCAGCAGCCTCGGGACTAGCGGGGGGACCGGGGACTTC. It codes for CASSLGTSGGTGDF.

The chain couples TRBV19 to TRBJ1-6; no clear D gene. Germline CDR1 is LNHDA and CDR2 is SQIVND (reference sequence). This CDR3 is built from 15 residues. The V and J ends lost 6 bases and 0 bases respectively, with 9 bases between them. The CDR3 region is CASSEITSYNSPLHF. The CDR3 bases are TGTGCCAGTAGCGAGATTACCTCCTATAATTCACCCCTCCACTTT.

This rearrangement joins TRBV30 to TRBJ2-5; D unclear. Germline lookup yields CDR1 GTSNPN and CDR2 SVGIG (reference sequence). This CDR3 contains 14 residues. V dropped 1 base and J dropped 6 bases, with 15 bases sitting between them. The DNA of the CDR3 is TGTGCCTGGAGTGCTAATCGCCCTTCAAAGACCCAGTACTTC. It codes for CAWSANRPSKTQYF.

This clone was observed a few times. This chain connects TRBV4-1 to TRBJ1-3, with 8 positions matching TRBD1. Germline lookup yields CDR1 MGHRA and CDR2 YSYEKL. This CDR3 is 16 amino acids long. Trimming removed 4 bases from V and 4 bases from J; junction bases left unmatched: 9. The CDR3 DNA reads TGCGCCAGCAGCCTCCGGACAGGGAGGTCCGGAAACACCATATATTTT. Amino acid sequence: CASSLRTGRSGNTIYF.